A single sample gave rise to the 24 T cell receptor beta chains below, sequenced in a study of sequential checkpoint blockade in melanoma. Treatment: randomized to nivolumab then ipilimumab (arm A) or the reverse (arm B). Sequencing used immunoSEQ multiplex PCR; TCRdb keeps in-frame clones, though not all of them. In the table there are over 30,000 clones, around four fifths of which are singletons. The sequences come from CD8+ T cells sorted from blood (inferred from file names), collected from a patient given nivolumab and ipilimumab in sequence. The origin of the receptors is a human donor with melanoma.

V and J are TRBV10-2 and TRBJ2-1; 11 positions match TRBD2. The germline CDR1 and CDR2 sequences are WSHSY and SAAADI. The V segment lost 8 bases and the J segment 7 bases; nucleotides outside the gene matches: 7. The CDR3 totals 14 residues. For the CDR3, the DNA is TGCGCCAGCGTACTAGCGGGAGTCTGGAATGAGCAGTTCTTC. It codes for CASVLAGVWNEQFF.

This chain connects TRBV29-1 to TRBJ1-2, with TRBD1 as a possible D gene (5 bases). From germline, CDR1 is SQVTM and CDR2 ANQGSEA. V lost 4 bases, J lost 8 bases, and 14 bases lay in between. The length of the CDR3 is 12 residues. Here the CDR3 reads CSVVSGPVGYTF. The CDR3 DNA is TGCAGCGTTGTCTCAGGGCCTGTCGGCTACACCTTC. Variable domain in full (rest from reference TRBV29-1 and TRBJ1-2): SAVISQKPSRDICQRGTSLTIQCQVDSQVTMMFWYRQQPGQSLTLIATANQGSEATYESGFVIDKFPISRPNLTFSTLTVSNMSPEDSSIYLCSVVSGPVGYTFGSGTRLTVV.

This sequence joins TRBV5-6 and TRBJ2-7; 9 bases agree with TRBD1. Germline CDR1 reads SGHDT; CDR2 reads YYEEEE. Germline trimming cut 2 bases from V and 3 bases from J; bases unmatched to any gene: 3. The CDR3 is 14 amino acids. CDR3 sequence reads: CASSFRDRDYEQYF. The CDR3 nucleotides are TGTGCCAGCAGCTTCCGGGACAGGGACTACGAGCAGTACTTC.

The genes are TRBV19 and TRBJ2-3; the match to TRBD2 covers 7 bases. The trim removed 6 bases at V and 0 bases at J, leaving 9 bases unmatched. The CDR3 is 16 amino acids. The germline V gene has CDR1 LNHDA and CDR2 SQIVND (reference sequence). This chain's CDR3 is CASRDGLAASTDTQYF. DNA for the CDR3: TGTGCCAGTAGAGACGGGCTAGCGGCTAGCACAGATACGCAGTATTTT.

This clone has just one count. J is TRBJ2-5 and V is TRBV4-1; D unresolved. The end of the DNA is better explained by TRBJ2-7, so the J call may be wrong. CDR1 and CDR2 from the germline V gene are MGHRA and YSYEKL. This CDR3 is 13 amino acids long. The CDR3 region is CASSQATSYEQYF. The CDR3 nucleotides are TGCGCCAGCAGCCAAGCCACCTCTTACGAGCAGTACTTC.

The chain recombines TRBV7-2 with TRBJ2-7; 8 nucleotides line up with TRBD2. CDR3 length equals 14 residues. V lost 6 bases to trimming and J lost 2 bases; unmatched junction nucleotides: 6. Germline CDR1 reads SGHTA; CDR2 reads FQGNSA. The CDR3 bases are TGTGCCAGCAGTTTCACTAGCGGCGCCTACGAGCAGTACTTC. This encodes CASSFTSGAYEQYF.

The V and J genes are TRBV29-1 and TRBJ2-1; 7 positions agree with TRBD2. Per the germline V gene, CDR1 is SQVTM and CDR2 is ANQGSEA. CDR3 size: 11 residues. J was trimmed by 9 bases and V by 7 bases; bases with no gene match: 6. CDR3 protein: CSGTREGEQFF. The CDR3 region has the DNA TGCAGCGGGACCAGGGAGGGTGAGCAGTTCTTC.

J is TRBJ2-5 and V is TRBV25-1; the match to TRBD2 covers 10 bases. From germline, CDR1 is MGHDK and CDR2 SYGVNS. The CDR3 runs to 16 residues. V lost 6 bases to trimming and J lost 1 base; unmatched junction nucleotides: 8. The CDR3 DNA reads TGTGCCAGCAGCTACCCTAGCGGGGGACCCCAAGAGACCCAGTACTTC. It yields the protein CASSYPSGGPQETQYF.

There are a few counts of this clone. V is TRBV6-5 and J is TRBJ2-1; 11 positions match TRBD2. J gave up 8 bases and V 5 bases, and 8 bases lay outside the gene matches. Germline V CDR1 and CDR2: MNHEY, SVGAGI. This CDR3 contains 15 residues. This CDR3 is CASSPLAGGSDEQFF. The CDR3 region has the DNA TGTGCCAGCAGTCCATTAGCGGGGGGGTCGGATGAGCAGTTCTTC.

The CDR3 DNA is TGTGCCTTATACCAGGGGACAGGGGTATATGGCTACACCTTC. It is translated as CALYQGTGVYGYTF. The chain has TRBV30 and TRBJ1-2, with 10 bases lining up with TRBD1. The CDR3 loop spans 14 amino acids. CDR1 is GTSNPN, CDR2 SVGIG, per germline (reference sequence). V shed 7 bases, J shed 5 bases, and the junction held 10 bases outside the gene matches.

The rearrangement joins TRBV7-9 to TRBJ2-7; 10 nucleotides line up with TRBD1. This CDR3 spans 13 amino acids. Germline loops: CDR1 SEHNR, CDR2 FQNEAQ (reference sequence). V shed 3 bases, J shed 5 bases, and the junction held 1 base outside the gene matches. The CDR3 DNA reads TGTGCCAGCAGCTTGACAGGGGGCAACGAGCAGTACTTC. Translation gives CASSLTGGNEQYF.

In the case of this clone: Germline and junction disagree at one end, which may indicate a read error. The rearrangement links TRBV30 to TRBJ2-7; D unresolved. Germline assignment: CDR1 GTSNPN and CDR2 SVGIG (reference sequence). This CDR3 has 11 residues. The CDR3 region is CAWSAETLLNF. The DNA for the CDR3 is TGTGCCTGGAGTGCGGAGACCCTCCTTAATTTC.

The gene calls are TRBV5-6 and TRBJ2-2, with D unresolved. The CDR3 consists of 12 residues. The germline V gene encodes CDR1 SGHDT and CDR2 YYEEEE. The germline V and J ends were trimmed by 6 bases and 0 bases, with 3 bases remaining between them. In nucleotides, the CDR3 is TGTGCCAGCACAACGAACACCGGGGAGCTGTTTTTT. This encodes CASTTNTGELFF. Filled out from reference TRBV5-6 and TRBJ2-2, the complete variable domain reads DAGVTQSPTHLIKTRGQQVTLRCSPKSGHDTVSWYQQALGQGPQFIFQYYEEEERQRGNFPDRFSGHQFPNYSSELNVNALLLGDSALYLCASTTNTGELFFGEGSRLTVL.

This chain uses TRBV27 with TRBJ2-7, with 9 bases aligning to TRBD1. This CDR3 contains 16 residues. The germline V gene encodes CDR1 MNHEY and CDR2 SMNVEV (reference sequence). V gave up 3 bases and J gave up 3 bases; unmatched junction bases: 9. The CDR3 here is CASSFGTGGLLYEQYF. CDR3 DNA sequence: TGTGCCAGCAGTTTTGGTACAGGGGGCCTTCTCTACGAGCAGTACTTC.

The rearrangement joins TRBV7-2 to TRBJ2-7; D gene unclear. The germline V gene encodes CDR1 SGHTA and CDR2 FQGNSA. V was trimmed by 1 base and J by 1 base, leaving 11 bases between them. This CDR3 has 15 residues. The DNA of the CDR3 is TGTGCCAGCAGCTTAGAGGCGGTCCTTTCCTACGAGCAGTACTTC. As protein: CASSLEAVLSYEQYF.

This clone was detected only a few times. V and J are TRBV30 and TRBJ1-6; D possibly corresponds to TRBD1 (6 bases). Trimming stripped 0 bases from V and 7 bases from J, with 10 bases between. The length of the CDR3 is 14 residues. Germline CDR1 is GTSNPN and CDR2 is SVGIG (reference sequence). The CDR3 protein is CAWSVGQGNSPLHF. Written as DNA, the CDR3 is TGTGCCTGGAGTGTAGGTCAGGGGAATTCACCCCTCCACTTT.

The chain couples TRBV28 to TRBJ2-7, with 12 bases aligning to TRBD2. Germline values: CDR1 MDHEN, CDR2 SYDVKM. CDR3 size: 15 residues. With 3 bases clipped from V and 2 bases from J, the junction kept 2 bases outside the gene matches. CDR3 bases: TGTGCCAGCAGTTTTCCTAGCGGGGGGGCCTACGAGCAGTACTTC. Translating it yields CASSFPSGGAYEQYF.

CDR3 in DNA: TGTGCCAGCAGCGGGAGGGCGCCAGATACGCAGTATTTT. Its protein product is CASSGRAPDTQYF. This chain uses TRBV13 with TRBJ2-3; 7 nucleotides line up with TRBD2. The CDR3 spans 13 residues. Germline V gives CDR1 PRHDT, CDR2 FYEKMQ (reference sequence). Trimming at V came to 5 bases and at J to 4 bases, leaving 3 bases not matched to a gene.

This clone was detected only a few times. The V and J genes are TRBV6-4 and TRBJ2-2; D might be TRBD2 (6 bases). V lost 0 bases to trimming and J lost 5 bases, with 10 bases between them. Germline V lookup: CDR1 MRHNA, CDR2 SNTAGT. There are 15 residues in the CDR3. The CDR3 nucleotides read TGTGCCAGCAGTGACTCGAGTGGGGGGACCGGGGAGCTGTTTTTT. Its protein is CASSDSSGGTGELFF.

The chain links TRBV5-6 to TRBJ2-1; the D gene is possibly TRBD1 (5 bases). Trimming left V 1 base short and J 2 bases short, with 10 bases between. Germline V lookup: CDR1 SGHDT, CDR2 YYEEEE. This CDR3 region has 15 residues. CDR3 nucleotides: TGTGCCAGCAGCTTGTGGGGCGGTGCCTACAATGAGCAGTTCTTC. Translating gives CASSLWGGAYNEQFF.

The chain couples TRBV28 to TRBJ2-7; 8 bases match TRBD1. Per germline, CDR1 MDHEN and CDR2 SYDVKM. This CDR3 contains 16 residues. J lost 2 bases, V lost 6 bases, and 12 bases had no gene match. The CDR3 DNA follows: TGTGCCAGCAGCCGACTAGGGACAGGCTTCCCCTACGAGCAGTACTTC. Its translation is CASSRLGTGFPYEQYF.

J is TRBJ1-1 and V is TRBV19; no firm D call. The V gene's germline CDR1 is LNHDA and CDR2 SQIVND (reference sequence). The CDR3 covers 13 residues. V was trimmed by 4 bases and J by 7 bases, leaving 13 bases between them. CDR3 amino acids: CASSNSGLGEAFF. Here the CDR3 DNA reads TGTGCCAGTAGTAATTCCGGGTTGGGTGAAGCTTTCTTT.

This chain joins TRBV19 and TRBJ2-7; TRBD2 might be the D (5 bases). Trimming shortened V by 6 bases and J by 2 bases, and 11 bases separated the two germline ends. CDR3 length: 13 residues. Germline-derived CDR1 and CDR2 are LNHDA and SQIVND (reference sequence). CDR3 coding DNA: TGTGCCAGTAGCCGGCGGGCCACCTACGAGCAGTACTTC. Translated: CASSRRATYEQYF.

The V and J genes are TRBV30 and TRBJ1-1; tentatively, D is TRBD1 (5 bases). There are 13 residues in the CDR3. The V gene lost 1 base and the J gene lost 8 bases, with 14 bases spanning the gap. CDR1 and CDR2 (germline): GTSNPN, SVGIG (reference sequence). The CDR3 DNA sequence: TGTGCCTGGAGTGCTATGAAAGACAGCGAAGCTTTCTTT. It translates to CAWSAMKDSEAFF.